A single sample gave rise to the 8 T cell receptor beta chains below, sequenced in a study of cytomegalovirus exposure and HLA in healthy donors. The PCR ran on 60 Vbeta and 13 Jbeta primers. Some clones are missing from TCRdb's copy, which holds only in-frame ones; the method was immunoSEQ multiplex PCR. The sample holds 150,000 or so clones; about three quarters are singletons and the top ten take under 2%. The specimen was PBMCs. The receptors shown here come from a female donor in good health and CMV-seronegative.

This sequence joins TRBV5-1 and TRBJ2-7; 7 positions agree with TRBD1. Germline trimming cut 4 bases from V and 4 bases from J; bases unmatched to any gene: 11. The CDR3 covers 15 residues. Germline values: CDR1 SGHRS, CDR2 YFSETQ. DNA of the CDR3: TGCGCCAGCAGCCCCGCCGGGGACAGCATATACGAGCAGTACTTC. Its protein is CASSPAGDSIYEQYF.

The chain combines TRBV9 with TRBJ1-2; a weak D match, TRBD1 (5 bases). Trimming removed 6 bases from V and 1 base from J, with 13 bases in between. CDR1 and CDR2 from the germline V gene are SGDLS and YYNGEE. This CDR3 contains 14 residues. In DNA, the CDR3 is TGTGCCAGCACGGCCACGGGGGGTAACTATGGCTACACCTTC. It is translated as CASTATGGNYGYTF.

The gene calls are TRBV6-5 and TRBJ2-3; perhaps TRBD2 as D (6 bases). Trimming removed 4 bases from V and 4 bases from J, with 9 bases in between. The CDR3 loop spans 13 amino acids. The germline gives CDR1 MNHEY, CDR2 SVGAGI. The CDR3 loop is CASSSTRADTQYF. In DNA form, the CDR3 reads TGTGCCAGCAGTTCGACTAGGGCAGATACGCAGTATTTT.

This clone has a handful of counts. The chain combines TRBV28 with TRBJ1-5; TRBD1 matches at 7 bases. CDR3 length equals 16 residues. V was pared by 6 bases and J by 0 bases, with 8 bases of the junction left unmatched. The V gene's germline CDR1 is MDHEN and CDR2 SYDVKM. The CDR3 protein is CASSLSGTASNQPQHF. The CDR3 region has the DNA TGTGCCAGCAGCCTATCCGGGACAGCTAGCAATCAGCCCCAGCATTTT. The full variable domain, with the rest looked up from reference TRBV28 and TRBJ1-5, is DVKVTQSSRYLVKRTGEKVFLECVQDMDHENMFWYRQDPGLGLRLIYFSYDVKMKEKGDIPEGYSVSREKKERFSLILESASTNQTSMYLCASSLSGTASNQPQHFGDGTRLSIL.

The chain carries TRBV6-1 and TRBJ2-1; D is unresolved. Per germline, CDR1 MNHNS and CDR2 SASEGT. With 5 bases removed from V and 7 bases from J, the gap between germline ends came to 9 bases. The CDR3 is 12 amino acids. Here the CDR3 DNA reads TGTGCCAGCAGTCTAGTCTTAAATGAGCAGTTCTTC. This encodes CASSLVLNEQFF.

As to this clone: The sample has other DNA sequences that encode this CDR3 too. V and J are TRBV30 and TRBJ2-7; TRBD1 matches at 12 bases. The CDR3 has 13 residues. V lost 4 bases, J lost 7 bases, and 5 bases stayed unmatched. Germline assignment: CDR1 GTSNPN and CDR2 SVGIG (reference sequence). The CDR3 coding sequence is TGTGCCTGGACGGGACAGGGGGCGCGGGAGCAGTACTTC. Translation: CAWTGQGAREQYF.

This clone was observed a handful of times. J is TRBJ1-2 and V is TRBV7-9; D is possibly TRBD1 (5 bases). V lost 2 bases and J lost 2, with 15 bases in between. This CDR3 has 16 residues. Looked up from germline, CDR1 is SEHNR and CDR2 is FQNEAQ (reference sequence). The CDR3 nucleotides read TGTGCCAGCAGCTTATTCACGACAGCGTTAAACTATGGCTACACCTTC. Protein sequence: CASSLFTTALNYGYTF. The entire variable domain, with the rest obtained from reference TRBV7-9 and TRBJ1-2, is as follows: DTGVSQNPRHKITKRGQNVTFRCDPISEHNRLYWYRQTLGQGPEFLTYFQNEAQLEKSRLLSDRFSAERPKGSFSTLEIQRTEQGDSAMYLCASSLFTTALNYGYTFGSGTRLTVV.

This chain joins TRBV4-1 and TRBJ2-3, with 12 bases that match TRBD2. This CDR3 is built from 18 residues. Germline CDR1 is MGHRA and CDR2 is YSYEKL. Losses at the gene ends were 1 base for V and 4 bases for J; bases not matched to a gene: 9. The CDR3 nucleotides are TGCGCCAGCAGCCAAGGTCGCATCCTAGCGGGGGGGCCAGATACGCAGTATTTT. Encoded protein: CASSQGRILAGGPDTQYF.